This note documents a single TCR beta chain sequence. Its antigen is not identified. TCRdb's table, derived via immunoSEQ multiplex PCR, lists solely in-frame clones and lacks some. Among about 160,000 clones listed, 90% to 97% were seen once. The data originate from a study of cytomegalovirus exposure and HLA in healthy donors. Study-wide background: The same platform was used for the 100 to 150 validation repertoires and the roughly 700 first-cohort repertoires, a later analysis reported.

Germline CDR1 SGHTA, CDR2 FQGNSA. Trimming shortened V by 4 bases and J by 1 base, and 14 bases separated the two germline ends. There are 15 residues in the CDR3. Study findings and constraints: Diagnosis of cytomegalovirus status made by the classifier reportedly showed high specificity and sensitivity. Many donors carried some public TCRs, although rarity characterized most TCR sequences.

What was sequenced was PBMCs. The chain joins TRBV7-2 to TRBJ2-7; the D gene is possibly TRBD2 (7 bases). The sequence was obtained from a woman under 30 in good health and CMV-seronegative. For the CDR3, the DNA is TGTGCCAGCAGCTGGTCGGGGGGCCTATCCTACGAGCAGTACTTC. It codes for CASSWSGGLSYEQYF.